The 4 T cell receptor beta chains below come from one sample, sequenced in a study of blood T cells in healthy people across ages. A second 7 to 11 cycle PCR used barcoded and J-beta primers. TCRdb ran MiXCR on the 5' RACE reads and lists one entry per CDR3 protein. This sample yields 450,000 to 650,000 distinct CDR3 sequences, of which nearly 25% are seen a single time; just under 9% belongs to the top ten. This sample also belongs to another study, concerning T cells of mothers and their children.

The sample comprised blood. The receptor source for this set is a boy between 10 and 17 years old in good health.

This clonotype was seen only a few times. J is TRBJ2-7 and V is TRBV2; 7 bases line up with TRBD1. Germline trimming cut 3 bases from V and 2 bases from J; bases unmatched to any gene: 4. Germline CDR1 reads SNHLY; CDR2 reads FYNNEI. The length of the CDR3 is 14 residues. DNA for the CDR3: TGTGCCAGCAGTGAGACAGGGATTCCCTACGAGCAGTACTTC. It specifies CASSETGIPYEQYF.

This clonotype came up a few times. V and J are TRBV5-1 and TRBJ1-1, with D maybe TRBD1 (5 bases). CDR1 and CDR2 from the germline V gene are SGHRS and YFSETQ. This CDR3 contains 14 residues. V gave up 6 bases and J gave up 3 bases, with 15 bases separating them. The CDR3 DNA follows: TGCGCCAGCAACCCCCAGGGTCGGGACACTGAAGCTTTCTTT. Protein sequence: CASNPQGRDTEAFF.

The CDR3 region has the DNA TGCGCCAGCAGCTTGGGTAGTGACAAAGAGACCCAGTACTTC. It is translated as CASSLGSDKETQYF. This chain uses TRBV5-1 with TRBJ2-5; D gene uncertain. The CDR3 has 14 amino acids. V was cut by 0 bases and J by 3 bases, with 9 bases left in between. Germline V gene data show CDR1 as SGHRS and CDR2 as YFSETQ.

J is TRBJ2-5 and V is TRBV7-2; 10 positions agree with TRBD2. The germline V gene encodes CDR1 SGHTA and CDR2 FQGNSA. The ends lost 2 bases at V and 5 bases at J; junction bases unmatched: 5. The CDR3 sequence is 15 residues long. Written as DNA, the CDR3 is TGTGCCAGCAGCTTAACCGGGACTAGCGCTGAGACCCAGTACTTC. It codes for CASSLTGTSAETQYF.